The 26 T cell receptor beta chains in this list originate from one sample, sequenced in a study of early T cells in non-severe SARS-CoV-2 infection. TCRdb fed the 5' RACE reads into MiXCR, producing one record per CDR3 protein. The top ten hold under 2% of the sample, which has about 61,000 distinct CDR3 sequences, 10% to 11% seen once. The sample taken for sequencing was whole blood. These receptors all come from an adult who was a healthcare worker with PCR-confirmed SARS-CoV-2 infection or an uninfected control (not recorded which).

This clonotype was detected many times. This CDR3 reads CASSPFILSDRGLYNSPLHF. Here the CDR3 DNA reads TGTGCCAGCAGTCCCTTTATCCTATCGGACAGGGGCCTCTATAATTCACCCCTCCACTTT. This chain joins TRBV27 and TRBJ1-6; 9 bases line up with TRBD1. CDR3 size: 20 residues. The germline gives CDR1 MNHEY, CDR2 SMNVEV (reference sequence). Losses at the gene ends were 5 bases for V and 3 bases for J; bases not matched to a gene: 17.

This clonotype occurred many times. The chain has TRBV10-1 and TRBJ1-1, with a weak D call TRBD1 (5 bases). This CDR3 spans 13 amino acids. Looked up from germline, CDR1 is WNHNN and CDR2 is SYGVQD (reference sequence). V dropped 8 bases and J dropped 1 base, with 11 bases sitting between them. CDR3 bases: TGCGCCAGCCGAGCGGGGGGGAACACTGAAGCTTTCTTT. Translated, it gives CASRAGGNTEAFF.

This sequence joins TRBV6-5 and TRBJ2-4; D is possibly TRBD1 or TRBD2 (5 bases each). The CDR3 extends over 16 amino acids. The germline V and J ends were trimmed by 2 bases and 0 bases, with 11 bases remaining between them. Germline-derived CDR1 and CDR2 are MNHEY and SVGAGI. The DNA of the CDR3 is TGTGCCAGCAGTTACGAGGGGATCCTAGCCAAAAACATTCAGTACTTC. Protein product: CASSYEGILAKNIQYF.

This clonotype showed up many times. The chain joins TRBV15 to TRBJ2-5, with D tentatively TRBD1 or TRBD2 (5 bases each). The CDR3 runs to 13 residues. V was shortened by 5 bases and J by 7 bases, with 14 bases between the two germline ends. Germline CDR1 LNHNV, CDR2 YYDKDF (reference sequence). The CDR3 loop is CATSGGTGRTQYF. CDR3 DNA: TGTGCCACCAGCGGAGGAACAGGACGGACCCAGTACTTC.

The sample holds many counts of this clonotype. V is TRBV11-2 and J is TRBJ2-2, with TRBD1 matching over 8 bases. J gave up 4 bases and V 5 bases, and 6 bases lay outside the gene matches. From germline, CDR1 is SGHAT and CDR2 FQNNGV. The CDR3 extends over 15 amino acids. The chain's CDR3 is CASSPDRVGTGELFF. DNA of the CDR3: TGTGCCAGCAGCCCGGACAGGGTCGGCACCGGGGAGCTGTTTTTT.

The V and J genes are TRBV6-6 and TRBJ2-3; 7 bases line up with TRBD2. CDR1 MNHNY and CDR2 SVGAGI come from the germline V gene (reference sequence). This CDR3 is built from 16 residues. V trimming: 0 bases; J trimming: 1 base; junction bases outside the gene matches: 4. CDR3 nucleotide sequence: TGTGCCAGCAGTTACTCGGCTAGCGGACGCACAGATACGCAGTATTTT. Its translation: CASSYSASGRTDTQYF.

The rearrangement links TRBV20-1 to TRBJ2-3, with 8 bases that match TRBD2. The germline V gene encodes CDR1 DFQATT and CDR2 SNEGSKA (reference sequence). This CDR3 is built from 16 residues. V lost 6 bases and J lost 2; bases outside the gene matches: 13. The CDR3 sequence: CSAEGFGGGHTDTQYF. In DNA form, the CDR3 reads TGCAGTGCCGAGGGGTTTGGCGGGGGGCACACAGATACGCAGTATTTT.

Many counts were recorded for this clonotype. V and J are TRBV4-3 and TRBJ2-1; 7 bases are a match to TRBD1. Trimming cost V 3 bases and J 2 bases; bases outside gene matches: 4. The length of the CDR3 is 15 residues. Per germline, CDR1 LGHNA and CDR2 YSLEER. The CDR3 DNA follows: TGCGCCAGCAGCCAGGCAGACAGGGCCTACAATGAGCAGTTCTTC. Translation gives CASSQADRAYNEQFF.

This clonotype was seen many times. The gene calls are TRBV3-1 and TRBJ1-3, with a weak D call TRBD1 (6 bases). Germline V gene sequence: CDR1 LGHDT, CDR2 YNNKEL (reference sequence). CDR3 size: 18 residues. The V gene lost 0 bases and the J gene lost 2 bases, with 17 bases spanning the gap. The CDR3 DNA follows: TGTGCCAGCAGCCAAGATAGGGGGATCGGGGGAGCTGGAAACACCATATATTTT. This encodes CASSQDRGIGGAGNTIYF.

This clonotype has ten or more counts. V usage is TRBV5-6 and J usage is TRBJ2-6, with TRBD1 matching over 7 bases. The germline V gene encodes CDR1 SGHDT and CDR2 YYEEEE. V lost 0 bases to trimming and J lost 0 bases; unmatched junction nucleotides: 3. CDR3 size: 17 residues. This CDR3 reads CASSLVGQPSGANVLTF. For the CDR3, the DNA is TGTGCCAGCAGCTTGGTGGGACAGCCCTCTGGGGCCAACGTCCTGACTTTC. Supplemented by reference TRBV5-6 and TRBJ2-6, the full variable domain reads DAGVTQSPTHLIKTRGQQVTLRCSPKSGHDTVSWYQQALGQGPQFIFQYYEEEERQRGNFPDRFSGHQFPNYSSELNVNALLLGDSALYLCASSLVGQPSGANVLTFGAGSRLTVL.

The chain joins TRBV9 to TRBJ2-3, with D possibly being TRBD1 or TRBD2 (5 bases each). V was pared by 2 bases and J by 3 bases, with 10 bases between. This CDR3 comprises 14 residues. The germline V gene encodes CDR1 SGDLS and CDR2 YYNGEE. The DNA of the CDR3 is TGTGCCAGCAGCGTGGGGACCATGACAGATACGCAGTATTTT. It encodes CASSVGTMTDTQYF.

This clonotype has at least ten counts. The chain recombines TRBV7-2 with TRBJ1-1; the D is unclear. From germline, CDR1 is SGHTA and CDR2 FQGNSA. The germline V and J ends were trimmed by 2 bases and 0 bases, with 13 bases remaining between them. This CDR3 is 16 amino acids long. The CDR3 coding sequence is TGTGCCAGCAGCTTAAATCTGGGCGGCATGAACACTGAAGCTTTCTTT. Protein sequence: CASSLNLGGMNTEAFF.

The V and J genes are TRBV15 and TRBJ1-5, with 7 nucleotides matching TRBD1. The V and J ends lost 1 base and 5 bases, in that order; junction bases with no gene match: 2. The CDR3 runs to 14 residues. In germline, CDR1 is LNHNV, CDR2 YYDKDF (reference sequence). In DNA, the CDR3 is TGTGCCACCAGCAGAGTTACAGGGGATCAGCCCCAGCATTTT. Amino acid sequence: CATSRVTGDQPQHF.

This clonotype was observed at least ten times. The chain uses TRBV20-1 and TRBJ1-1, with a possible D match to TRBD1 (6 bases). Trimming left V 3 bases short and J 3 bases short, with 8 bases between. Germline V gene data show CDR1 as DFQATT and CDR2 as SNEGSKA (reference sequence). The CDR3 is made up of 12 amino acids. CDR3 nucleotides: TGCAGTGCTAGGGACAGTTACACTGAAGCTTTCTTT. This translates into CSARDSYTEAFF.

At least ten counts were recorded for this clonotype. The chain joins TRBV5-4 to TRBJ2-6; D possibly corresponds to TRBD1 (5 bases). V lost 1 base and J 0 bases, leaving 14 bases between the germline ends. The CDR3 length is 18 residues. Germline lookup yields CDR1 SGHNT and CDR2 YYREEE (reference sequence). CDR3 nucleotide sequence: TGTGCCAGCAGCTTGTTTCAGGGTGCCGACTCTGGGGCCAACGTCCTGACTTTC. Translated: CASSLFQGADSGANVLTF.

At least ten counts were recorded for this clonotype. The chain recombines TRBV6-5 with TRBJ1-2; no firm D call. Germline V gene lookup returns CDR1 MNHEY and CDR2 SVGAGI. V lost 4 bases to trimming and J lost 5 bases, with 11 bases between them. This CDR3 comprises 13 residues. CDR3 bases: TGTGCCAGCAGTTCCACGGCTGTTTATGGCTACACCTTC. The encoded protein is CASSSTAVYGYTF.

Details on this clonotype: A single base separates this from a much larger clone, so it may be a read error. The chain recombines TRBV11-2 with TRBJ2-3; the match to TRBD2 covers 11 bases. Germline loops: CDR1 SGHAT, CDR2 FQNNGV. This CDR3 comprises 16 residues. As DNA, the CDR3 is TGTGTCAGCAGCCGGGGGACTAGCGGTAGCACAGATACGCAGTATTTT. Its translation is CVSSRGTSGSTDTQYF.

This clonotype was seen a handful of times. CDR3 bases: TGCGCCAGCAGCCAGGCGACTACGGAGACCCAGTACTTC. This encodes CASSQATTETQYF. This chain connects TRBV4-3 to TRBJ2-5; D might be TRBD2 (5 bases). The germline CDR1 and CDR2 sequences are LGHNA and YSLEER. The V end was cut by 3 bases, the J end by 5 bases, with 10 bases between. The CDR3 runs to 13 residues.

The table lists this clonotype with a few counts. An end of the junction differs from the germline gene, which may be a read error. In DNA form, the CDR3 reads TGTGCCAGCAGTTTCAAGGCCCCCTGGGGGGGCTGCACCTTC. Its translation is CASSFKAPWGGCTF. The chain recombines TRBV27 with TRBJ1-2; TRBD1 might be the D (6 bases). The CDR3 totals 14 residues. The germline V gene has CDR1 MNHEY and CDR2 SMNVEV (reference sequence).

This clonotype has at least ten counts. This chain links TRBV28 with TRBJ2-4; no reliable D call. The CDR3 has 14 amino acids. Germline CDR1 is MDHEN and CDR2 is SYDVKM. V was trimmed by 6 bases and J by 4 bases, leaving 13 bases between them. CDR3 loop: CASSSSGPKNIQYF. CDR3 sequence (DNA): TGTGCCAGCAGCTCTTCGGGCCCGAAAAACATTCAGTACTTC.

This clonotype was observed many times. The CDR3 DNA reads as TGTGCCAGCAGCTTAGTGGGGGGAAGCTCCTACGAGCAGTACTTC. It yields the protein CASSLVGGSSYEQYF. The chain combines TRBV11-2 with TRBJ2-7, with D possibly matching TRBD2 (6 bases). CDR1 and CDR2 (germline): SGHAT, FQNNGV. The CDR3 is made up of 15 amino acids. Trimming removed 1 base at V and 0 bases at J, with 10 bases between.

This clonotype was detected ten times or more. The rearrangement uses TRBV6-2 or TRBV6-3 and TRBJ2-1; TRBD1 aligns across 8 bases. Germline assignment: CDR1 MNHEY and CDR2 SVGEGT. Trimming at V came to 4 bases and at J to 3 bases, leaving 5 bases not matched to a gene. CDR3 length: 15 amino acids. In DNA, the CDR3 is TGTGCCAGCAGTTCGGACAGGGTGATCTACAATGAGCAGTTCTTC. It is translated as CASSSDRVIYNEQFF.

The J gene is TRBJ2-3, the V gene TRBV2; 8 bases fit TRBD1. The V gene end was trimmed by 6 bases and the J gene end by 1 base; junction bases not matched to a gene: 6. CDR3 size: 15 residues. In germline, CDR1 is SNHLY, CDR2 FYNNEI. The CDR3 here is CASRGQVLRTDTQYF. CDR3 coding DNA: TGTGCCAGCAGGGGACAGGTCTTACGCACAGATACGCAGTATTTT. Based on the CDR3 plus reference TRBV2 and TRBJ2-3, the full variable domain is EPEVTQTPSHQVTQMGQEVILRCVPISNHLYFYWYRQILGQKVEFLVSFYNNEISEKSEIFDDQFSVERPDGSNFTLKIRSTKLEDSAMYFCASRGQVLRTDTQYFGPGTRLTVL.

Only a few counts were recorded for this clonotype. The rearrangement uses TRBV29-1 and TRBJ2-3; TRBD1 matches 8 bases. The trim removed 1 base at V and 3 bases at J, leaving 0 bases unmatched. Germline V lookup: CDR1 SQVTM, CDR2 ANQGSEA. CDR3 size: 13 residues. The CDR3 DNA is TGCAGCGTTGAAGGACAGGGGACAGATACGCAGTATTTT. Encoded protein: CSVEGQGTDTQYF.

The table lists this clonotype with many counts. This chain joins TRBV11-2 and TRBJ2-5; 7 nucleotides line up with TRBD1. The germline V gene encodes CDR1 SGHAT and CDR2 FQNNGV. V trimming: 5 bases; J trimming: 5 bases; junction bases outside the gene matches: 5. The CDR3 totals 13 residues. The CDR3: CASSPGQRETQYF. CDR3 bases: TGTGCCAGCAGCCCGGGACAGAGGGAGACCCAGTACTTC.

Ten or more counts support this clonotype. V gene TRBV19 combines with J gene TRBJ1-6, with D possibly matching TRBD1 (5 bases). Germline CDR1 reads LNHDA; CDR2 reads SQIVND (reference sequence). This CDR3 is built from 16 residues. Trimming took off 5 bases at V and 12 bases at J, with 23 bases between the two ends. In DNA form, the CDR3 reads TGTGCCAGTAGTTCCCGACAGACGCTTCCGACGGAACCCCTCCACTTT. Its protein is CASSSRQTLPTEPLHF.